This T cell receptor (beta chain) was captured in a study of blood T cell repertoires in COVID-19. Across the study: The study drew acute and convalescent COVID-19 samples from the United States, Italy and Spain. T cells, B-cell-depleted T cells, or PBMCs provided the cDNA or gDNA that served as material.

CDR3 length: 14 amino acids. The ends lost 4 bases at V and 6 bases at J; junction bases unmatched: 2. Germline CDR1 is KGHSH and CDR2 is LQKENI. Original analysis: Estimation of nucleated cell counts relied on the amplification of reference gene primers. Method: immunoSEQ multiplex PCR; TCRdb's copy keeps in-frame clones and lacks some. For V, J and clone size, that table is used; D and trimming come from the DNA. Among 150,000 to 200,000 clones listed, roughly 81% were seen once. During active infection, Seattle patients enrolled and were then monitored through disease. The sequenced material came from peripheral blood. The TCR comes from a woman aged 80 or older with COVID-19, enrolled during active disease. This chain joins TRBV18 and TRBJ2-1, with TRBD2 matching over 11 bases. The CDR3 DNA sequence: TGTGCCAGCTCACTGGGGACTAGCGGCAATGAGCAGTTCTTC. Translation gives CASSLGTSGNEQFF. Full variable domain (missing parts from reference TRBV18 and TRBJ2-1): NAGVMQNPRHLVRRRGQEARLRCSPMKGHSHVYWYRQLPEEGLKFMVYLQKENIIDESGMPKERFSAEFPKEGPSILRIQQVVRGDSAAYFCASSLGTSGNEQFFGPGTRLTVL.